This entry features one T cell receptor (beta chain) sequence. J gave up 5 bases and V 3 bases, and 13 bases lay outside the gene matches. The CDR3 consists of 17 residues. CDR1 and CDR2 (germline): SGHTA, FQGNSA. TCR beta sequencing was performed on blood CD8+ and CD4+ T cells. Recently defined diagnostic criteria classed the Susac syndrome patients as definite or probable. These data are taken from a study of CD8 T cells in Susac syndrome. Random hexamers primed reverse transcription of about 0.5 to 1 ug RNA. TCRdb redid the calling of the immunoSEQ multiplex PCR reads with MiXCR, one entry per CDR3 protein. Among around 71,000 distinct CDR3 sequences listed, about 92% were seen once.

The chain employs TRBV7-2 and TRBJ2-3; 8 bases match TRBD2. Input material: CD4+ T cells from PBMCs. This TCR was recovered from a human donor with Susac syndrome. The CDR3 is CASSFGRAGARLDTQYF. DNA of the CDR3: TGTGCCAGCAGCTTTGGGAGAGCGGGGGCCCGGTTAGATACGCAGTATTTT.